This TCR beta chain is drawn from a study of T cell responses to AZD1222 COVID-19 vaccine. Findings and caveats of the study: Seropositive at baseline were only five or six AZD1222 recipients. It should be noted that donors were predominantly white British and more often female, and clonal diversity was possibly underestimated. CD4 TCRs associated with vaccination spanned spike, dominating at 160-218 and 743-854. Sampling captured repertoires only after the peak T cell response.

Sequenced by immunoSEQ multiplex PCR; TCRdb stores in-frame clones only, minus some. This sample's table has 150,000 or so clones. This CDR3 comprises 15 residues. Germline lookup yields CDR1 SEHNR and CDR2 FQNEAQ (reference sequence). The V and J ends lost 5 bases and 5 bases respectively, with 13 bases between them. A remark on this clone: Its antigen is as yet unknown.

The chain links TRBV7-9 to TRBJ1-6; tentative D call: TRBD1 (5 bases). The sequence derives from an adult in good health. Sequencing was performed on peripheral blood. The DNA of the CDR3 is TGTGCCAGCAGCAAGGGACCGCTCGATAATTCACCCCTCCACTTT. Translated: CASSKGPLDNSPLHF.